This is a list of T cell receptor beta chains from one sample in a study of T cells expressing NK-cell markers. After re-calling the 5' RACE reads, TCRdb lists one entry per CDR3 protein, DNA absent. The sample has 400,000 to 500,000 distinct CDR3 sequences, and its top ten clones hold approximately 6.8%. Sequencing was carried out using blood T cells: a sorted CD56 or NKG2C T cell subset, CD4+ or CD8+ T cells, or bulk PBMC T cells (not recorded which). The receptor source for this set is a woman between 18 and 70 years old in good health. The CDR3 runs from the conserved cysteine through the conserved F or W. Each record gives: CDR3 length, J gene, V gene, CDR3 protein.

14,TRBJ1-1,TRBV30,CAWSEDRGYTEAFF
12,TRBJ1-2,TRBV29-1,CSAWDSFYGYTF
16,TRBJ1-1,TRBV7-3,CASSYIARQANTEAFF
18,TRBJ2-3,TRBV13,CASSLGLSGQGSTDTQYF
15,TRBJ1-3,TRBV27,CASSLFRNSGNTIYF
17,TRBJ2-1,TRBV6-1,CARHQPDRDRTNNEQFF
14,TRBJ1-1,TRBV5-1,CASSSRPGDTEAFF
15,TRBJ2-3,TRBV9,CASSVSGGSTDTQYF
12,TRBJ2-3,TRBV20-1,CSANILTDTQYF
16,TRBJ2-5,TRBV20-1,CSAPSPGGIFVETQYF
13,TRBJ2-5,TRBV27,CASSLGRQQTQYF
12,TRBJ2-7,TRBV12-3/TRBV12-4,CASSLAPNEQYF
13,TRBJ2-1,TRBV19,CATDSGMHNEQFF
15,TRBJ2-5,TRBV28,CASSFQGIVRETQYF
12,TRBJ1-1,TRBV12-3/TRBV12-4,CASSFGRAEAFF
15,TRBJ1-1,TRBV19,CASSMTAARNTEAFF
16,TRBJ2-2,TRBV7-2,CASSLVWAGNTGELFF
15,TRBJ2-1,TRBV30,CAWSATSGAYNEQFF
14,TRBJ2-4,TRBV20-1,CSAAETVAKNIQYF
16,TRBJ2-3,TRBV5-1,CASSLASAGGPDTQYF
14,TRBJ1-5,TRBV5-6,CASSYRVSNQPQHF
14,TRBJ1-2,TRBV6-1,CASSEQGRGYGYTF
16,TRBJ2-3,TRBV4-2,CASSEAGQGPSDTQYF
22,TRBJ2-1,TRBV4-2,CASSQEGAGGSVGTPLYNEQFF
15,TRBJ2-7,TRBV12-3/TRBV12-4,CASRVGTEDAYEQYF
15,TRBJ2-3,TRBV2,CASISSGGMADTQYF
17,TRBJ2-1,TRBV5-6,CASSNLSGRFSYNEQLF
17,TRBJ2-1,TRBV9,CASSTHGSGTAYNEQFF
13,TRBJ1-2,TRBV6-1,CASTRDRGYSYTF
12,TRBJ1-1,TRBV29-1,CSVLRGSRKAFF
13,TRBJ2-1,TRBV12-3/TRBV12-4,CASRANSYNEQFF
16,TRBJ2-1,TRBV11-1,CASSSGGRGPYNEQFF
15,TRBJ2-1,TRBV6-1,CASRRAGTANNEQFF
17,TRBJ2-1,TRBV7-9,CASSLQGLAGGYNEQFF
15,TRBJ2-2,TRBV7-2,CASSRDGRYTGELFF
17,TRBJ2-1,TRBV4-3,CASSQDRVSGFFNEQFF
15,TRBJ1-5,TRBV20-1,CSARGRGWYNQPQHF
13,TRBJ2-7,TRBV12-3/TRBV12-4,CASSTDRIYEQYF
11,TRBJ1-1,TRBV5-6,CASSHNTEAFF
16,TRBJ2-1,TRBV6-5,CASSYPEGSPLDEQFF
14,TRBJ1-5,TRBV10-2,CASSESGPNQPQHF
13,TRBJ1-1,TRBV12-3/TRBV12-4,CASSPTHGVGAFF
15,TRBJ1-6,TRBV5-1,CASSLVAGSGPPLHF
13,TRBJ1-3,TRBV29-1,CSTADGPGNTIYF
12,TRBJ2-1,TRBV12-3/TRBV12-4,CASRAQLNEQFF
14,TRBJ2-5,TRBV18,CASSHTEYQETQYF
14,TRBJ2-1,TRBV6-2/TRBV6-3,CASGSGTSVVEQFF
16,TRBJ2-2,TRBV12-3/TRBV12-4,CASSLTGEKNTGELFF
14,TRBJ1-2,TRBV29-1,CSVGGAGGNYGYTF
15,TRBJ2-1,TRBV19,CASSSSGTSYNEQFF
15,TRBJ2-2,TRBV5-1,CASSSVHSHTGELFF
16,TRBJ2-3,TRBV12-3/TRBV12-4,CASSLSAGGLTDTQYF
15,TRBJ2-5,TRBV12-3/TRBV12-4,CASSLGSSGIGTQYF
13,TRBJ2-2,TRBV10-1,CASSGGLTGELFF
17,TRBJ2-3,TRBV5-4,CASSLGEGPSGTDTQYF
14,TRBJ2-7,TRBV18,CASSPSGGNYEQYF
17,TRBJ2-1,TRBV7-9,CASSLARTSGGYNEQFF
18,TRBJ2-1,TRBV29-1,CSVAPKTTSGRALNEQFF
14,TRBJ2-7,TRBV18,CASSRLGVIYEQYF
15,TRBJ1-5,TRBV5-5,CASSPQGEVSQPQHF